This entry lists 4 T cell receptor beta chains sequenced from one sample in a study of identical twins. MiXCR, run by TCRdb on the 5' RACE reads, gives a single entry per CDR3 protein. The profile covers more than 350,000 distinct CDR3 sequences, with about 10% appearing a single time and 7.5% to 9.5% taken by the ten largest. The sample was naive T cells sorted from blood. Every receptor here comes from a woman aged 50 to 60 in good health.

This clonotype has a count of ten or more. The chain is built from TRBV5-1 and TRBJ2-1, with D possibly matching TRBD1 (5 bases). This CDR3 has 15 amino acids. V dropped 0 bases and J dropped 4 bases, with 11 bases sitting between them. CDR1 is SGHRS and CDR2 is YFSETQ in the germline V gene. The CDR3 DNA sequence: TGCGCCAGCAGCTTGGAGGGGCAGGCATACAATGAGCAGTTCTTC. This encodes CASSLEGQAYNEQFF.

This clonotype has at least ten counts. This chain joins TRBV5-1 and TRBJ2-1, with D perhaps TRBD2 (5 bases). Trimming left V 7 bases short and J 8 bases short, with 16 bases between. The V gene's germline CDR1 is SGHRS and CDR2 YFSETQ. CDR3 length: 13 amino acids. The CDR3 DNA follows: TGCGCCAGCTCTACCCCGGGGAAGGATGAGCAGTTCTTC. Translating gives CASSTPGKDEQFF.

The CDR3 DNA is TGTGCCAGCAGCCCAACAAGGACAGGGGGGCTTCCACCCCTCCACTTT. Translation gives CASSPTRTGGLPPLHF. This rearrangement joins TRBV3-1 to TRBJ1-6; 10 bases are shared with TRBD1. The CDR3 is made up of 16 amino acids. Germline loops: CDR1 LGHDT, CDR2 YNNKEL (reference sequence). V gave up 4 bases and J gave up 11 bases; unmatched junction bases: 11.

This clonotype was recorded many times. This chain uses TRBV11-2 with TRBJ2-1; 13 nucleotides line up with TRBD2. The CDR3 covers 17 residues. After removal of 5 bases from V and 0 bases from J, the junction contained 4 bases not matched to a gene. The germline V gene has CDR1 SGHAT and CDR2 FQNNGV. The CDR3: CASSPGLAGRSYNEQFF. For the CDR3, the DNA is TGTGCCAGCAGCCCGGGACTAGCGGGACGCTCCTACAATGAGCAGTTCTTC.